This T cell receptor (beta chain) was recovered during a study of shared clonotypes between healthy human individuals. The study, taken as a whole, reports: Several donors showed sharing of around 5% of naive CD4 clonotypes. The generation probabilities recorded for non-shared clonotypes fell below those of clonotypes shared by all four donors.

Donors comprised only Caucasian adults living in Nashville, Tennessee. Generated by immunoSEQ multiplex PCR, the TCRdb table keeps only in-frame clones and is missing some. The data show about 2 million clones, roughly 94% seen once. As to this clone: What it binds is unknown.

Trimming took 0 bases from V and 8 from J; bases not matched to a gene: 4. This CDR3 comprises 13 residues. In germline, CDR1 is LGHNA, CDR2 YSLEER. This chain links TRBV4-3 with TRBJ2-7, with TRBD2 matching 7 bases. Specimen: naive CD4+ T cells sorted from blood. Subset denoted: CD45RA+ positively selected. The TCR was taken from a man younger than 30 in good health. CDR3 bases: TGCGCCAGCAGCCAAGAGGGGCGGGAGAAGCAGTACTTC. Translated: CASSQEGREKQYF.